This TCR beta chain was retrieved from a study of shared clonotypes between healthy human individuals. Using immunoSEQ multiplex PCR, the repertoire was profiled, and TCRdb retains in-frame clones only, with some absent. The sample holds roughly 2.6 million clones, just over 90% seen once. From germline, CDR1 is SGHRS and CDR2 YFSETQ. The CDR3 covers 15 residues. Trimming took 0 bases from V and 5 from J, leaving 14 bases between them. Study-level findings and limits: When naive CD4 clonotypes were compared across a few donors, approximately 5% were shared. A generally larger estimated richness was seen in naive subsets than in memory subsets.

On this clone itself: The target antigen is unknown.

The sequence was collected from a man aged 18 to 29 in good health. The sequencing input was naive CD4+ T cells sorted from blood. The subset here: CD45RA+ positively selected. The gene calls are TRBV5-1 and TRBJ1-1; D gene ambiguous. The CDR3 reads CASSLVAGLRTEAFF. The CDR3 coding sequence is TGCGCCAGCAGCTTGGTCGCGGGCCTGCGAACTGAAGCTTTCTTT.